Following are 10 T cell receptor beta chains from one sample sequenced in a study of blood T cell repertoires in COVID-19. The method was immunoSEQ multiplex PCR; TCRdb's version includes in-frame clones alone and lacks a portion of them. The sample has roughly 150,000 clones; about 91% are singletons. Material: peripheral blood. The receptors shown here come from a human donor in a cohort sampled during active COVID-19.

In DNA, the CDR3 is TGTGCCAGCAGTGAAGACCGCGACTGGGACTATGGCTACACCTTC. Translation gives CASSEDRDWDYGYTF. This sequence joins TRBV6-1 and TRBJ1-2; D is unresolved. The germline V and J ends were trimmed by 1 base and 3 bases, with 12 bases remaining between them. This CDR3 spans 15 amino acids. Germline CDR1 MNHNS, CDR2 SASEGT.

The CDR3 region is CAWTRGNNQPQHF. CDR3 nucleotides: TGTGCCTGGACCAGGGGGAACAATCAGCCCCAGCATTTT. V gene TRBV30 combines with J gene TRBJ1-5; 7 nucleotides match TRBD1. The CDR3 is 13 residues long. With 4 bases clipped from V and 3 bases from J, the junction kept 3 bases outside the gene matches. Per germline, CDR1 GTSNPN and CDR2 SVGIG (reference sequence).

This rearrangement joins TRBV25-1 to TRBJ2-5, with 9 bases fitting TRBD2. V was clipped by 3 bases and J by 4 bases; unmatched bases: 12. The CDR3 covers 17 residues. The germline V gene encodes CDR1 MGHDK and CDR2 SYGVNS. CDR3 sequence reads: CASSDSGGYRGTETQYF. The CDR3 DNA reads TGTGCCAGCAGTGACAGCGGGGGGTATCGGGGTACAGAGACCCAGTACTTC.

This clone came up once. CDR3 in DNA: TGCGCCAGCAGGGACAGGGCCGGGTCCTACGAGCAGTACTTC. This sequence encodes CASRDRAGSYEQYF. V usage is TRBV5-1 and J usage is TRBJ2-7, with 8 nucleotides matching TRBD1. V dropped 5 bases and J dropped 1; count of bases not matched to a gene: 5. The V gene's germline CDR1 is SGHRS and CDR2 YFSETQ. CDR3 length: 14 amino acids.

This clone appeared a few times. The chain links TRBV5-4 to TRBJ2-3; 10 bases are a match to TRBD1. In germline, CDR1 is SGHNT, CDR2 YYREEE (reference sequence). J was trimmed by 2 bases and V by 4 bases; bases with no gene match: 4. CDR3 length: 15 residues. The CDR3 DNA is TGTGCCAGCAGCACGGGACAGGGGCACACAGATACGCAGTATTTT. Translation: CASSTGQGHTDTQYF.

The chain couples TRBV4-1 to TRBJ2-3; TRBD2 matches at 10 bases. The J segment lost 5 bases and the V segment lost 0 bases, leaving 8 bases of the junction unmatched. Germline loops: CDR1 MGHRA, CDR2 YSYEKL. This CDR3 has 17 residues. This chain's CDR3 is CASSQDRSSGGRDTQYF. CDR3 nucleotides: TGCGCCAGCAGCCAAGATCGAAGTAGCGGGGGGCGAGATACGCAGTATTTT.

The CDR3 region is CASSQGRDIPPYEQYF. The DNA of the CDR3 is TGTGCCAGCAGCCAAGGTAGGGACATCCCACCCTACGAGCAGTACTTC. This sequence joins TRBV4-2 and TRBJ2-7; the D gene is possibly TRBD1 (6 bases). CDR3 length equals 16 residues. Trimming left V 1 base short and J 2 bases short, with 15 bases between. Germline V gives CDR1 LGHNA, CDR2 YNFKEQ.

This chain's CDR3 is CASRTRRGSFQETQYF. Written as DNA, the CDR3 is TGTGCCAGCAGGACGAGGAGAGGGTCCTTTCAAGAGACCCAGTACTTC. The gene calls are TRBV2 and TRBJ2-5; D perhaps matches TRBD2 (5 bases). Between the trimmed V and J ends, which lost 6 bases and 2 bases, there was a span of 19 bases. CDR3 length: 16 residues. Per the germline V gene, CDR1 is SNHLY and CDR2 is FYNNEI.

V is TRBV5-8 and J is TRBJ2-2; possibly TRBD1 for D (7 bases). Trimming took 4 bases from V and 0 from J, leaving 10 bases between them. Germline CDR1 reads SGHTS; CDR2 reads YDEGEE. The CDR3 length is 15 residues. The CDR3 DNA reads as TGTGCCAGCAGCCGGGGGACAGCGAACACCGGGGAGCTGTTTTTT. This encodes CASSRGTANTGELFF. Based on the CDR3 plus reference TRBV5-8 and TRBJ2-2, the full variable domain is EAGVTQSPTHLIKTRGQQATLRCSPISGHTSVYWYQQALGLGLQFLLWYDEGEERNRGNFPPRFSGRQFPNYSSELNVNALELEDSALYLCASSRGTANTGELFFGEGSRLTVL.

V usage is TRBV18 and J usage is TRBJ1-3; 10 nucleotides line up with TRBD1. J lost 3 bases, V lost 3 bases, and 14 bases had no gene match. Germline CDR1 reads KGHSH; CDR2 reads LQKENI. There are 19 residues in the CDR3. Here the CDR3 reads CASSPMTGGPRVDGNTIYF. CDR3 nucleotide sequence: TGTGCCAGCTCACCCATGACAGGGGGCCCTCGGGTGGATGGAAACACCATATATTTT.